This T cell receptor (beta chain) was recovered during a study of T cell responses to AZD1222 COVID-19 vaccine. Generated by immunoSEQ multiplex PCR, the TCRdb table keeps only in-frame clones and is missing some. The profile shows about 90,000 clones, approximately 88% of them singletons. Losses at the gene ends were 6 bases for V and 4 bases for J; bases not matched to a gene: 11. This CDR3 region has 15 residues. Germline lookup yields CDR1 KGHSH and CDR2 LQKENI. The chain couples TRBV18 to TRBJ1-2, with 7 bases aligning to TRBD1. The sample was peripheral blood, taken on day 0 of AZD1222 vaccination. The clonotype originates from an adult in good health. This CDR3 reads CASSPGQPRGYGYTF. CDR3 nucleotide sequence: TGTGCCAGCTCCCCGGGACAGCCCCGAGGCTATGGCTACACCTTC.